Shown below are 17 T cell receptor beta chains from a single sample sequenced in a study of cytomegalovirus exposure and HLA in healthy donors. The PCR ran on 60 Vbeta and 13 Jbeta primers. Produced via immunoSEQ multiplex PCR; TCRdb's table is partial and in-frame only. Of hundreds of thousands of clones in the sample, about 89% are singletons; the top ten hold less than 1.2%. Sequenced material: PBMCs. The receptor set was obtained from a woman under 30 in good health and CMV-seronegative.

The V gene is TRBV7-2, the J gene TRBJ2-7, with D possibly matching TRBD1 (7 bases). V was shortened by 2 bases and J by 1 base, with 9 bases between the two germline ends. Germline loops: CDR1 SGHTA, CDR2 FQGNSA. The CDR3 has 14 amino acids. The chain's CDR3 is CASSLPGGSYEQYF. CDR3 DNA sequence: TGTGCCAGCAGCTTACCAGGGGGGTCCTACGAGCAGTACTTC. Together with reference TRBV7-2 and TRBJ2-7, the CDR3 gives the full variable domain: GAGVSQSPSNKVTEKGKDVELRCDPISGHTALYWYRQSLGQGLEFLIYFQGNSAPDKSGLPSDRFSAERTGGSVSTLTIQRTQQEDSAVYLCASSLPGGSYEQYFGPGTRLTVT.

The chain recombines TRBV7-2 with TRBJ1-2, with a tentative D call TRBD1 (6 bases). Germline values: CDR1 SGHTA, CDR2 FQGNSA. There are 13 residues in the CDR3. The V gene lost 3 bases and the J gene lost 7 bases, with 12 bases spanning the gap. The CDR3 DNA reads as TGTGCCAGCAGCTTCGTGGGGGCCGGTGGCTACACCTTC. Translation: CASSFVGAGGYTF.

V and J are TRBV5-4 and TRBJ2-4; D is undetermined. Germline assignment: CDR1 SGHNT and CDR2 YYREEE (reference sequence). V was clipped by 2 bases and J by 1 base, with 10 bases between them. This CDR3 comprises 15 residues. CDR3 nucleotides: TGTGCCAGCAGCTTTGATTCAGATGCCAAAAACATTCAGTACTTC. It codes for CASSFDSDAKNIQYF.

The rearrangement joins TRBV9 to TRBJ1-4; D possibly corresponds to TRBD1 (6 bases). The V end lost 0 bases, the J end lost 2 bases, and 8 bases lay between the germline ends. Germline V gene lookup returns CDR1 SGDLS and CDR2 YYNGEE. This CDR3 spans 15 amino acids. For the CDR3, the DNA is TGTGCCAGCAGCGTAGGGGGGGGCACTAATGAAAAACTGTTTTTT. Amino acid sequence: CASSVGGGTNEKLFF. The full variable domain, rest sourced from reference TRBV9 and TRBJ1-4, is DSGVTQTPKHLITATGQRVTLRCSPRSGDLSVYWYQQSLDQGLQFLIQYYNGEERAKGNILERFSAQQFPDLHSELNLSSLELGDSALYFCASSVGGGTNEKLFFGSGTQLSVL.

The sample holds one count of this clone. The CDR3 DNA reads TGTGCCAGTAGTTTCAGTGCCAAGAACACTGAAGCTTTCTTT. This translates into CASSFSAKNTEAFF. The J gene is TRBJ1-1, the V gene TRBV19; no reliable D call. The CDR3 contains 14 residues. The ends were cut back, 5 bases at V and 1 base at J, with 11 bases in the middle. Per germline, CDR1 LNHDA and CDR2 SQIVND (reference sequence).

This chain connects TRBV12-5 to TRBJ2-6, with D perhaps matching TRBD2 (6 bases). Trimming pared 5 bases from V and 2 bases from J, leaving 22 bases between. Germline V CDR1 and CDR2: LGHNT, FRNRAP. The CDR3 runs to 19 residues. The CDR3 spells CASGPVNWGDPTGANVLTF. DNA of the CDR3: TGTGCTAGTGGTCCCGTAAACTGGGGGGACCCCACTGGGGCCAACGTCCTGACTTTC.

The CDR3 sequence: CASSQKGGTGPSYEQYF. The CDR3 nucleotides read TGCGCCAGCAGCCAAAAAGGAGGGACAGGGCCTTCCTACGAGCAGTACTTC. The genes are TRBV4-1 and TRBJ2-7, with TRBD1 identical over 9 bases. V lost 2 bases and J lost 1; bases outside the gene matches: 9. In germline, CDR1 is MGHRA, CDR2 YSYEKL. The CDR3 loop spans 17 amino acids.

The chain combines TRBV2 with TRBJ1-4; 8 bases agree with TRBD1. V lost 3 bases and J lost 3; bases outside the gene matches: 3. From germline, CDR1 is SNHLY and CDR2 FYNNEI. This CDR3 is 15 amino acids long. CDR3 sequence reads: CASSDMTGANEKLFF. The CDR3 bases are TGTGCCAGCAGTGACATGACAGGGGCTAATGAAAAACTGTTTTTT.

Here the CDR3 DNA reads TGTGCCAGCAGTCGATCCGGGACTCTAATAGATACGCAGTATTTT. This translates into CASSRSGTLIDTQYF. The genes are TRBV6-5 and TRBJ2-3; TRBD2 is a possible D gene (6 bases). Germline V gene sequence: CDR1 MNHEY, CDR2 SVGAGI. This CDR3 contains 15 residues. V was shortened by 5 bases and J by 5 bases, with 17 bases between the two germline ends.

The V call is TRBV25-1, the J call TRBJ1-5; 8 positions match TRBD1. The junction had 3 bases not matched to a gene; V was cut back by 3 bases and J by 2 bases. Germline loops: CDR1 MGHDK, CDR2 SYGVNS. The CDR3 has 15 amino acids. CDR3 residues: CASSDGTGRNQPQHF. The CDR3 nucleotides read TGTGCCAGCAGTGATGGGACAGGACGCAATCAGCCCCAGCATTTT.

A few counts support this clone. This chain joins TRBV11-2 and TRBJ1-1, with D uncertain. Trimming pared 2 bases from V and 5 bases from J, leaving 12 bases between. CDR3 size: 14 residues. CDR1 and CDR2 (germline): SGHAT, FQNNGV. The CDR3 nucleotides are TGTGCCAGCAGCTTAACACCGGTGCGGACTGAAGCTTTCTTT. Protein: CASSLTPVRTEAFF.

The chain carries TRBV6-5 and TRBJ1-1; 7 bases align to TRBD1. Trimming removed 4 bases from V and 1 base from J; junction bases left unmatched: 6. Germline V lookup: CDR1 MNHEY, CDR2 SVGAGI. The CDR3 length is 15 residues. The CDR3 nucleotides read TGTGCCAGCAGTTCCCCGCGACAGGGGAACACTGAAGCTTTCTTT. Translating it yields CASSSPRQGNTEAFF.

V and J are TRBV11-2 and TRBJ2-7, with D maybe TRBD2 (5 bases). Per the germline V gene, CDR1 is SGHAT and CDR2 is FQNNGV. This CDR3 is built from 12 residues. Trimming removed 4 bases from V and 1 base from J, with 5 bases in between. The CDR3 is CASSWTSYEQYF. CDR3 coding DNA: TGTGCCAGCAGCTGGACTTCCTACGAGCAGTACTTC.

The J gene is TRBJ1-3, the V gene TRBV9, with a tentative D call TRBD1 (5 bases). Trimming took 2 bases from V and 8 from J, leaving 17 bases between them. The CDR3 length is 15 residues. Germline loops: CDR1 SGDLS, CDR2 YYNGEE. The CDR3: CASSVGGEAAHTIYF. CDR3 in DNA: TGTGCCAGCAGCGTGGGGGGGGAGGCAGCACACACCATATATTTT.

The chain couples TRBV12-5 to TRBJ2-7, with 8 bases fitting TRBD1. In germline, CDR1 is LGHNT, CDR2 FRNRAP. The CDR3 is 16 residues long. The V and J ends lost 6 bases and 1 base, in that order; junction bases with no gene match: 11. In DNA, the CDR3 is TGTGCTAGTGGCCCCTACCAGGGGGCCATTTCCTACGAGCAGTACTTC. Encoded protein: CASGPYQGAISYEQYF.

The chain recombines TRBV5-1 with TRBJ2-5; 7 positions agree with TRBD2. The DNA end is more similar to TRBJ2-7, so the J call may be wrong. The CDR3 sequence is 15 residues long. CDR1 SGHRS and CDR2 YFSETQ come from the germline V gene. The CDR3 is CASSLYSGGAYEQYF. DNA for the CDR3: TGCGCCAGCAGCTTGTATTCGGGGGGAGCCTACGAGCAGTACTTC.

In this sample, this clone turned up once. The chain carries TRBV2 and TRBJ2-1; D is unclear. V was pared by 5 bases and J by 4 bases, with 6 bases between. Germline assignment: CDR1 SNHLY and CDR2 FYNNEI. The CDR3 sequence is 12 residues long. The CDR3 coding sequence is TGTGCCAGCAGTAGCATGTACAATGAGCAGTTCTTC. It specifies CASSSMYNEQFF.